This TCR beta chain was obtained from a study of cytomegalovirus exposure and HLA in healthy donors. Study details: Most donors, 80% to 90% of 398 genotyped, fell in the Caucasian-associated ancestry cluster. Whole-study results and caveats: Specificity of a few CMV-associated chains for CMV antigens was verified in vitro. Most CMV-associated TCR beta chains were later found to appear HLA-restricted. Researchers reportedly found TCR beta sequences accurately predicted most subjects' HLA-A and HLA-B alleles.

Germline loops: CDR1 SEHNR, CDR2 FQNEAQ (reference sequence). The CDR3 is 15 amino acids. Primers for the PCR totalled 60 Vbeta and 13 Jbeta. Method: immunoSEQ multiplex PCR; TCRdb's copy keeps in-frame clones and lacks some. Listed are approximately 45,000 clones; approximately 8.8% falls within the top ten. In the case of this clone: What it binds is not known.

The sequence derives from a male donor in good health and CMV-seronegative. The sequenced sample was PBMCs. The V and J genes are TRBV7-9 and TRBJ2-5; TRBD2 aligns across 10 bases. The tail of the sequence fits TRBJ2-7 better, so the J call may be wrong. CDR3 in DNA: TGTGCCAGCACCCCCGGGACTAGCGACTCCTACGAGCAGTACTTC. It encodes CASTPGTSDSYEQYF.